This TCR beta chain was recorded in a study of CD8 T cells in ankylosing spondylitis. In TCRdb, the 5' RACE reads were re-called with MiXCR into one record per CDR3 protein. The profile shows 130,000 or so distinct CDR3 sequences, about 6.4% of them singletons. This clonotype was found many times. This CDR3 has 14 residues. Between the trimmed V and J ends, which lost 0 bases and 4 bases, there was a span of 10 bases. Germline loops: CDR1 SGHRS, CDR2 YFSETQ. The receptor was derived from a male donor with ankylosing spondylitis or in good health (not recorded which). The chain recombines TRBV5-1 with TRBJ1-1; D unclear. Material for sequencing was blood, either unsorted or a sorted T cell fraction (not recorded which). This chain's CDR3 is CASSLGREGTEAFF. DNA for the CDR3: TGCGCCAGCAGCTTGGGTCGAGAGGGCACTGAAGCTTTCTTT.